This TCR beta chain was retrieved from a study of blood T cell repertoires in COVID-19. Overall study context: From T cells, B-cell-depleted T cells, or PBMCs came the material, which was cDNA or gDNA.

The V and J ends lost 4 bases and 0 bases, in that order; junction bases with no gene match: 5. Germline CDR1 SQVTM, CDR2 ANQGSEA. CDR3 size: 15 residues. Generated by immunoSEQ multiplex PCR, the TCRdb table keeps only in-frame clones and is missing some. Seen here are about 330,000 clones, about 92% observed once, and the top ten hold around 18%. This TCR was recovered from a woman in her twenties or thirties who had recovered from COVID-19. Sequencing was performed on PBMCs or T cells enriched from blood (not recorded which). The chain is built from TRBV29-1 and TRBJ2-2; 7 bases agree with TRBD2. CDR3 in amino acids: CSVVSGTTNTGELFF. In DNA form, the CDR3 reads TGCAGCGTTGTTTCCGGGACTACGAACACCGGGGAGCTGTTTTTT.